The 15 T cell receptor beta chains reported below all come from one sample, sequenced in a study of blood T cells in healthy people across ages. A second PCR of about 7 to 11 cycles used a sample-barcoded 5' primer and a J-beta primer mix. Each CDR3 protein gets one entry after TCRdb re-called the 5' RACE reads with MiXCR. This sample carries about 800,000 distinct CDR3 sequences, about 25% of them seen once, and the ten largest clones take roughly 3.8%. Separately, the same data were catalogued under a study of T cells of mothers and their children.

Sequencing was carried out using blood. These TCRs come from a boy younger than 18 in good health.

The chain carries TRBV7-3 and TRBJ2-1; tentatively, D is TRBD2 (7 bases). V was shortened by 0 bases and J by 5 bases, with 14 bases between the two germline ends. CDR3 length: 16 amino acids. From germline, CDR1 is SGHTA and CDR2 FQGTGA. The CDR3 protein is CASSLTGAGAHNEQFF. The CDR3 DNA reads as TGTGCCAGCAGCTTAACGGGGGCGGGGGCCCACAATGAGCAGTTCTTC.

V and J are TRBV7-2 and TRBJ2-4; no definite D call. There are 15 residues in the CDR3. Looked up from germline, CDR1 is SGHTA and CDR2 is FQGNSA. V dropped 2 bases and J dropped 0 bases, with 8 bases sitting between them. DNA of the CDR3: TGTGCCAGCAGCTTATGGTTGGTAGCCAAAAACATTCAGTACTTC. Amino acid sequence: CASSLWLVAKNIQYF.

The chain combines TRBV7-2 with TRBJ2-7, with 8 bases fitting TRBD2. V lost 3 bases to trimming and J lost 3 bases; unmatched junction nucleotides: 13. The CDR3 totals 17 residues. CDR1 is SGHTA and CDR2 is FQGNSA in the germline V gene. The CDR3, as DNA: TGTGCCAGCAGCTTGCGTCCCCCGGGACTAGTTGACTACGAGCAGTACTTC. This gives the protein CASSLRPPGLVDYEQYF. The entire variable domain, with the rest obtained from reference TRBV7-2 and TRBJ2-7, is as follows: GAGVSQSPSNKVTEKGKDVELRCDPISGHTALYWYRQSLGQGLEFLIYFQGNSAPDKSGLPSDRFSAERTGGSVSTLTIQRTQQEDSAVYLCASSLRPPGLVDYEQYFGPGTRLTVT.

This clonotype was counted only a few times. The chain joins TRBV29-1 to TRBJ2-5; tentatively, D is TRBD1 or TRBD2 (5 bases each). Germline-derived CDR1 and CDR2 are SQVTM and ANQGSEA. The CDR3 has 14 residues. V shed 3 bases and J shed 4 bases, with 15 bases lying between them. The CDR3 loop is CSVESDGARETQYF. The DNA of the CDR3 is TGCAGCGTTGAGTCGGACGGGGCCAGAGAGACCCAGTACTTC.

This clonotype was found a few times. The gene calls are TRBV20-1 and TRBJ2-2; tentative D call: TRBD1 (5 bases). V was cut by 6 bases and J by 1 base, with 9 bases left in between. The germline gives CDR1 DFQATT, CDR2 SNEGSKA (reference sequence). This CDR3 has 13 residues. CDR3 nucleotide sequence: TGCAGTGCCGGACACGAGAACACCGGGGAGCTGTTTTTT. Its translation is CSAGHENTGELFF.

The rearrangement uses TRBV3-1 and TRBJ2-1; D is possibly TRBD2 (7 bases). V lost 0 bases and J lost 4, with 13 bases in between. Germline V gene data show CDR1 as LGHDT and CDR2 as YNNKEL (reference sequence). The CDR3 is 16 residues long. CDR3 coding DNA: TGTGCCAGCAGCCAAGATTGGGGGGGCCCTTACAATGAGCAGTTCTTC. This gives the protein CASSQDWGGPYNEQFF.

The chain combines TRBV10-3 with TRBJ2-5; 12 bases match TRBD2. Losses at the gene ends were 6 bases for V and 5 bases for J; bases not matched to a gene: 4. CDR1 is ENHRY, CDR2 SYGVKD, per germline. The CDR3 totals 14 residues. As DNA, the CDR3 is TGTGCCATCAGGACTAGCGGGAGCGGGGAGACCCAGTACTTC. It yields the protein CAIRTSGSGETQYF.

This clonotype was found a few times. DNA of the CDR3: TGCGCCAGCAGCCAAGGGGCCGGGACACCTCAGGACATTCAGTACTTC. It yields the protein CASSQGAGTPQDIQYF. The V call is TRBV4-3, the J call TRBJ2-4, with a weak D call TRBD1 (6 bases). The CDR3 covers 16 residues. The V gene's germline CDR1 is LGHNA and CDR2 YSLEER. The V end was cut by 1 base, the J end by 8 bases, with 18 bases between.

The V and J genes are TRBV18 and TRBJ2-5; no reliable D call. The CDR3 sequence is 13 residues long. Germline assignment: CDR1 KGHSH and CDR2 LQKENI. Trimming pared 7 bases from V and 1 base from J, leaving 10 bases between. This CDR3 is CASFRTVQETQYF. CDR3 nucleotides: TGTGCCAGCTTCCGGACGGTCCAAGAGACCCAGTACTTC.

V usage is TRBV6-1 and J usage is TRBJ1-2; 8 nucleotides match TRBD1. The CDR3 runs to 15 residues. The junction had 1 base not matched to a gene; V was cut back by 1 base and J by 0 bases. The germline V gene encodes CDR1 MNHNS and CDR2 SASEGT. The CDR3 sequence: CASSEGQGTNYGYTF. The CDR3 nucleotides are TGTGCCAGCAGTGAAGGACAGGGGACTAACTATGGCTACACCTTC.

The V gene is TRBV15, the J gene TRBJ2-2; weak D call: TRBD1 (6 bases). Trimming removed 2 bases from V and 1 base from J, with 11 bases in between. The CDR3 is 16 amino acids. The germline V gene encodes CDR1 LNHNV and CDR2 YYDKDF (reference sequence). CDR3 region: CATSRPSGVNTGELFF. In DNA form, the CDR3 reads TGTGCCACCAGCAGACCCTCAGGGGTGAACACCGGGGAGCTGTTTTTT.

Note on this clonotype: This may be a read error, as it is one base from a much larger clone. CDR3 sequence (DNA): TGTACCAGCAGAAGATCCTCCTACGAGCAGTACTTC. The encoded protein is CTSRRSSYEQYF. The chain employs TRBV5-8 and TRBJ2-1; no definite D call. The DNA end is a closer match to TRBJ2-7, so the J assignment may be wrong. Germline CDR1 is SGHTS and CDR2 is YDEGEE. The CDR3 consists of 12 residues.

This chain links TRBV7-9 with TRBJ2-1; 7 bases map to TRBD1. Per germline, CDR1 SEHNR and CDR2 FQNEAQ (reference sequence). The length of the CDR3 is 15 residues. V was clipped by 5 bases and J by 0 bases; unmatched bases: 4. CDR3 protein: CASSVRTGSYNEQFF. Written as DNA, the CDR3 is TGTGCCAGCAGCGTGAGGACAGGCTCCTACAATGAGCAGTTCTTC.

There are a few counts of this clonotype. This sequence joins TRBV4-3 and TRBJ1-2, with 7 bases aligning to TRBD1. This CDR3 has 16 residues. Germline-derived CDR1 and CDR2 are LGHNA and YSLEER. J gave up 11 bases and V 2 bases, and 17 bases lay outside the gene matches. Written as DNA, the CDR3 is TGCGCCAGCAGCCAAAGCCGGGACAGCATTCAGGGGGGGTACACCTTC. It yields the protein CASSQSRDSIQGGYTF.

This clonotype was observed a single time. CDR3 sequence reads: CASSLNLDTSYEQYF. The DNA for the CDR3 is TGTGCCAGCAGTTTAAATCTAGACACGTCCTACGAGCAGTACTTC. J is TRBJ2-7 and V is TRBV27; D unclear. Trimming pared 2 bases from V and 1 base from J, leaving 12 bases between. CDR1 is MNHEY and CDR2 is SMNVEV in the germline V gene (reference sequence). The CDR3 runs 15 residues.